This T cell receptor beta chain was recovered during a study of tumor-infiltrating lymphocytes in oesophageal squamous cell carcinoma (dated by TCRdb to about 2016). This clonotype was picked up a small number of times. No antigen is known for it. Base quality data are lacking; no much larger clone is found one base away. Libraries were constructed by PCR. Sequencing was performed on an Illumina HiSeq 2000. The raw public data were reprocessed by TCRdb itself: fastp quality trimming at Q25, MiXCR clonotype calling, in-frame beta chains only. Records with the same CDR3 protein are collapsed into one entry carrying the most frequent genes and DNA. Present in this sample are about 13,000 distinct CDR3 sequences, approximately 58% of which were seen just once. The ten most abundant clones make up around a third of the sample. Reading the germline V gene gives CDR1 SGHTA and CDR2 FQGNSA. Inclusive of the bounding cysteine and phenylalanine, the CDR3 is 13 residues long. Only the CDR3 region is kept as DNA, spanning 39 bases read in frame from base 1.

Input material: esophageal tumor tissue. In this chain, TRBV7-2 is recombined with TRBJ2-7; perhaps TRBD1 is the D gene, with 5 bases matching. The J call may not be correct, given that the DNA end is closer to TRBJ2-3. This sequence was found in a male donor with esophageal squamous cell carcinoma. The CDR3 here reads CASAGFGTDTQYF. The nucleotide sequence reads TGTGCCAGCGCAGGGTTCGGCACAGATACGCAGTATTTT.